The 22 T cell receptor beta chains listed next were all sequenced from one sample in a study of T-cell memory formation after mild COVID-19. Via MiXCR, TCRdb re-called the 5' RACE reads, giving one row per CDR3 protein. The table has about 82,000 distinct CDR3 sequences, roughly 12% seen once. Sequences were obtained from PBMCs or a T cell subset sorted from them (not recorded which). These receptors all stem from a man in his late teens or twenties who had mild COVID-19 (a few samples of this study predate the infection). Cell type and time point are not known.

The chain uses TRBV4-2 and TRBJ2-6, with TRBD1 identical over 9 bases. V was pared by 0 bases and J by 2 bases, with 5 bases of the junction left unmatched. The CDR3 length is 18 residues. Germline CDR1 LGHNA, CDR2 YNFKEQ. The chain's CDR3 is CASSQDFWDRAGANVLTF. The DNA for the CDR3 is TGTGCCAGCAGCCAAGATTTTTGGGACAGGGCTGGGGCCAACGTCCTGACTTTC.

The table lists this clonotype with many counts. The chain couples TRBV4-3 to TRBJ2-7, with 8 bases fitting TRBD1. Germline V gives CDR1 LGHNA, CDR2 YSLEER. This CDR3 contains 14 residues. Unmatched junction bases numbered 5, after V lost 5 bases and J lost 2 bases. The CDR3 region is CASSFRDRTYEQYF. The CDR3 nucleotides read TGCGCCAGCAGCTTCCGGGACAGGACCTACGAGCAGTACTTC.

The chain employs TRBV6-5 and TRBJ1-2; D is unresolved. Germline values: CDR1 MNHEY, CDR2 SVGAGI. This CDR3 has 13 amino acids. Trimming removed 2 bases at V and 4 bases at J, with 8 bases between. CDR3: CASSYLPAYGYTF. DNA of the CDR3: TGTGCCAGCAGTTACCTTCCGGCCTATGGCTACACCTTC.

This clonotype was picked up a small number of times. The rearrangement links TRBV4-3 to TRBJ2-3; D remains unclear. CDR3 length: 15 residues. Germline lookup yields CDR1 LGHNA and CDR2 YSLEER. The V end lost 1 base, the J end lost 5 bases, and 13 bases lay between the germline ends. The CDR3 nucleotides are TGCGCCAGCAGCCAAGCCCATCCTTCCGGAGATACGCAGTATTTT. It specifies CASSQAHPSGDTQYF.

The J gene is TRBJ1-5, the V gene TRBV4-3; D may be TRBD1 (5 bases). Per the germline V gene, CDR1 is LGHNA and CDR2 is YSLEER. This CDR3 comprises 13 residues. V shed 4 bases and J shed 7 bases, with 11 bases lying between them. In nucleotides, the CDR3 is TGCGCCAGCAGCCGGGCAGGGACGCAGCCCCAGCATTTT. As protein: CASSRAGTQPQHF.

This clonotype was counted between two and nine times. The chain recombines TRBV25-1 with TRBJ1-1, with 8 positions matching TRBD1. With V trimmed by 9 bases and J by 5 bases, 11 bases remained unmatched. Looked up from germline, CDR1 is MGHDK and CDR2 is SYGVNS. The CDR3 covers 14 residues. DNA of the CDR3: TGTGCCAGAAGCTCTAACAGGGGGGTGACTGAAGCTTTCTTT. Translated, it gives CARSSNRGVTEAFF. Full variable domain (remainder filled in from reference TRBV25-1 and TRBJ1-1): EADIYQTPRYLVIGTGKKITLECSQTMGHDKMYWYQQDPGMELHLIHYSYGVNSTEKGDLSSESTVSRIRTEHFPLTLESARPSHTSQYLCARSSNRGVTEAFFGQGTRLTVV.

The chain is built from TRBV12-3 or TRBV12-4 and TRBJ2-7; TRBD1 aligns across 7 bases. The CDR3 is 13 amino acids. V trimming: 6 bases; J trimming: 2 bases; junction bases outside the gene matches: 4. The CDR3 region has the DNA TGTGCCAGCAGACATGGACAGGCCTACGAGCAGTACTTC. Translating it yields CASRHGQAYEQYF.

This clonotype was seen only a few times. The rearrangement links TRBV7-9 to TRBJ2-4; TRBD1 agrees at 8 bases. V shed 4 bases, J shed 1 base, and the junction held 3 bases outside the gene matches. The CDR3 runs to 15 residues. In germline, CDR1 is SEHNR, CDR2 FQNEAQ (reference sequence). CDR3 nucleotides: TGTGCCAGCAGCTGGACAGGGTCTGCCAAAAACATTCAGTACTTC. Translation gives CASSWTGSAKNIQYF.

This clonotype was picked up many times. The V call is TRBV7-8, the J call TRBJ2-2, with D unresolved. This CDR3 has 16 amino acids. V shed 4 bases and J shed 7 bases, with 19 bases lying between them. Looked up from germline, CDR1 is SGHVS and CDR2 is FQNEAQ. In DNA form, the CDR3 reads TGTGCCAGCAGCTACAACCGCGACGGCGATCACGGGGAGCTGTTTTTT. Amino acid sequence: CASSYNRDGDHGELFF.

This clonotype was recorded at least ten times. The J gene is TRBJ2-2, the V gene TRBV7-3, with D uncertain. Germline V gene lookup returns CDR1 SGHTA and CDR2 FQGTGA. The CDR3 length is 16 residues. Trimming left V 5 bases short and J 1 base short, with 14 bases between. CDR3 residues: CASSPSLDVNTGELFF. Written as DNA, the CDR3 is TGTGCCAGCAGCCCCTCATTGGACGTGAACACCGGGGAGCTGTTTTTT.

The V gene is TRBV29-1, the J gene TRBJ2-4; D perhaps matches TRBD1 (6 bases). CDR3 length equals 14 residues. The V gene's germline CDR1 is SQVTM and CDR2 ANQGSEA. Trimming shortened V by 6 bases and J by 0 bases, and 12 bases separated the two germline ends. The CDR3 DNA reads TGCAGCGTCTACCAGGGGACAGCCAAAAACATTCAGTACTTC. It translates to CSVYQGTAKNIQYF. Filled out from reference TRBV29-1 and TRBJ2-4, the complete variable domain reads SAVISQKPSRDICQRGTSLTIQCQVDSQVTMMFWYRQQPGQSLTLIATANQGSEATYESGFVIDKFPISRPNLTFSTLTVSNMSPEDSSIYLCSVYQGTAKNIQYFGAGTRLSVL.

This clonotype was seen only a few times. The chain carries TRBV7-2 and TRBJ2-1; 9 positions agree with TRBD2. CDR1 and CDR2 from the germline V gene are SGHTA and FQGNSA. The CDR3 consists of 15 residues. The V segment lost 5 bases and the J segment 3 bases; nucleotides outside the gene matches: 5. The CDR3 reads CASSAAGGSYNEQFF. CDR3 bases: TGTGCCAGCAGCGCAGCGGGGGGAAGCTACAATGAGCAGTTCTTC.

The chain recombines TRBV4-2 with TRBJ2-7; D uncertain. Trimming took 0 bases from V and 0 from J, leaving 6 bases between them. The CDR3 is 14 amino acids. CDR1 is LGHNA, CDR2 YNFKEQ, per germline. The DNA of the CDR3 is TGTGCCAGCAGCCAAGACGCCTCCTCCTACGAGCAGTACTTC. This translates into CASSQDASSYEQYF.

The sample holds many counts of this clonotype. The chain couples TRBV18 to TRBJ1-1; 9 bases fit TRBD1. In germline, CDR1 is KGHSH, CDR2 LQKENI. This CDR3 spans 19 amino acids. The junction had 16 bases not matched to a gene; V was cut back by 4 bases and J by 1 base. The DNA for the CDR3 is TGTGCCAGCTCACTACTAAAACAGACAGGGGGAGATCGGAACACTGAAGCTTTCTTT. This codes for CASSLLKQTGGDRNTEAFF.

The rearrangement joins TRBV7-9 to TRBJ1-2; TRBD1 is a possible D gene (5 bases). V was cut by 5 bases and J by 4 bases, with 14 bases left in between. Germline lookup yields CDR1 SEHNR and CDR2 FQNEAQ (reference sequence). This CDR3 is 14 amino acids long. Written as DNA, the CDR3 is TGTGCCAGCAGCGCTCGGGACGGGCCCTATGGCTACACCTTC. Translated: CASSARDGPYGYTF.

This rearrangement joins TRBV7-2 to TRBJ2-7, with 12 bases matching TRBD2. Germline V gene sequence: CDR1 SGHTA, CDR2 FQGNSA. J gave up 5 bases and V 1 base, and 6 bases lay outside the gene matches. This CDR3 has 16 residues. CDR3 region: CASSLVPSGGANEQYF. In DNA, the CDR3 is TGTGCCAGCAGCTTAGTTCCTAGCGGGGGGGCCAACGAGCAGTACTTC.

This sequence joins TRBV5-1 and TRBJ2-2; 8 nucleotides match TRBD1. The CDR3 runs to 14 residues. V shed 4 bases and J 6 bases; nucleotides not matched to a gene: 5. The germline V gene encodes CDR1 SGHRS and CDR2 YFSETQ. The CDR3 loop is CASSPGQGAGELFF. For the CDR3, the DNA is TGCGCCAGCAGCCCCGGACAGGGTGCCGGGGAGCTGTTTTTT. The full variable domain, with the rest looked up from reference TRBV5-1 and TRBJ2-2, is KAGVTQTPRYLIKTRGQQVTLSCSPISGHRSVSWYQQTPGQGLQFLFEYFSETQRNKGNFPGRFSGRQFSNSRSEMNVSTLELGDSALYLCASSPGQGAGELFFGEGSRLTVL.

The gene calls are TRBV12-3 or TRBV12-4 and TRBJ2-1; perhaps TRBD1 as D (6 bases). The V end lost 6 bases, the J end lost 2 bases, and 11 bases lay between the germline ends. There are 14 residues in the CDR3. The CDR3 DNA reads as TGTGCCAGCAGGGATACAGGGACCTACAATGAGCAGTTCTTC. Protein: CASRDTGTYNEQFF.

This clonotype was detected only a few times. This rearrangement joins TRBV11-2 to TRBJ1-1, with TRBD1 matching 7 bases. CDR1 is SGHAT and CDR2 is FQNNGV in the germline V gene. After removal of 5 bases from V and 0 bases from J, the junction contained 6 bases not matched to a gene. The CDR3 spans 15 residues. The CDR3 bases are TGTGCCAGCAGCCGTCCCGGGACAGTGAACACTGAAGCTTTCTTT. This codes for CASSRPGTVNTEAFF. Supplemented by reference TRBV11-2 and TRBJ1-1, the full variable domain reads EAGVAQSPRYKIIEKRQSVAFWCNPISGHATLYWYQQILGQGPKLLIQFQNNGVVDDSQLPKDRFSAERLKGVDSTLKIQPAKLEDSAVYLCASSRPGTVNTEAFFGQGTRLTVV.

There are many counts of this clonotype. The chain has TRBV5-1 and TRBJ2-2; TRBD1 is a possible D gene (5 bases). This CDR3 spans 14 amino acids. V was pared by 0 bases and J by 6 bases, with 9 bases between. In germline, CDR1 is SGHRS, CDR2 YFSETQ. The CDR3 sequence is CASSLAVGPGELFF. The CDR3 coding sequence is TGCGCCAGCAGCTTGGCCGTGGGGCCCGGGGAGCTGTTTTTT.

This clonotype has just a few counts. The DNA of the CDR3 is TGCGCCAGCAGCCAACTAGCGGGGCCCACCGGGGAGCTGTTTTTT. Translation gives CASSQLAGPTGELFF. The genes are TRBV4-1 and TRBJ2-2, with TRBD2 matching 9 bases. From germline, CDR1 is MGHRA and CDR2 YSYEKL. This CDR3 region has 15 residues. V lost 2 bases, J lost 4 bases, and 2 bases stayed unmatched.

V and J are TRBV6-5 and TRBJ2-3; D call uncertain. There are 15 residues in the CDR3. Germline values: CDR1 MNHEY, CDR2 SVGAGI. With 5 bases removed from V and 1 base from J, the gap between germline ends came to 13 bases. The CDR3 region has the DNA TGTGCCAGCAGTCCGCTGAGCCTGGGCACAGATACGCAGTATTTT. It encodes CASSPLSLGTDTQYF.